The sequence of this T cell receptor beta chain was determined in a study of blood T cells in healthy people across ages (dated by TCRdb to about 2015). Looking at the study overall: In model experiments, template switching captured roughly one uniquely barcoded TCR beta cDNA molecule for every two T cells. To track age-related changes in TCR beta repertoire diversity, the study relied on deep sequencing normalized with unique cDNA molecular identifiers. The donors were divided into four age groups: young (average approximately 17 years), middle-aged (approximately 39), aged (approximately 62) and long-lived (about 84). To avoid experimental bias, donors of different ages were distributed randomly across sequencing lanes. The study analyzed two additional independent replicas of 1 million unique cDNA reads from the same blood draw for two donors, one aged 18 to 30 and one aged 80 or older.

The library was obtained by 5' RACE. TCRdb shows the sequencer as Illumina HiSeq 2500. The second PCR ran for about 7 to 11 cycles and used a J-beta primer mix along with a sample-barcoded 5' primer. Each TCR beta cDNA molecule received a unique molecular identifier from a template-switch 5' adaptor carrying 12 random nucleotides. Each sample yielded at least 2.5 million CDR3-containing paired-end reads. The Mint cDNA synthesis kit, primed by a TRBC-specific oligonucleotide, was used to synthesize first-strand cDNA from all RNA. After uracil-DNA glycosylase treatment, a first 18-cycle PCR used universal primers M1SS and BC2_uni_R on all cDNA. In the original analysis: Normalization of each sample was performed by random selection of 1 million high-quality reads, each carrying a distinct molecular identifier. Instead of being binned into consensus sequences, reads that shared molecular identifiers were thrown out. MiTCR, run with a Q25 quality threshold and the strictest error-elimination algorithm, handled CDR3 identification, clonotype clustering and error correction. A nonparametric unseen species model using Euler transformation provided a lower-bound estimate of total TCR beta diversity. The public reads were quality trimmed at Q25 with fastp and then assembled into clones with MiXCR by TCRdb, keeping productive beta chains. Here each entry gathers all rows of one CDR3 protein and keeps the most common genes and DNA. The V and J calls shown here were made by TCRdb, not taken from the authors' results. Within this sample are under 1 million distinct CDR3 sequences, with 40% to 50% of them counted one time only. Of the sample, around 18% is held by the ten largest clones.

As concerns this clonotype: The antigen it binds to is not known. Within one base of it there is no much larger clone, and no base qualities were kept.

The roughly 38 donors, aged about 6 to 100 years, were systemically healthy Caucasian individuals from Russia. Approximately 11 milliliters of peripheral blood were drawn from each donor into EDTA-treated Vacutainer tubes. Ficoll-Paque density-gradient centrifugation was used to isolate PBMCs, with at least 6.5 million obtained per sample. Trizol reagent was used to extract total RNA from the PBMCs, yielding at least 5 micrograms per sample. For every donor, an aliquot of PBMCs went through flow cytometry to measure the percentages of naive CD45RAhigh/CD27high T cells. Germline trimming amounts to 6 bases on V and 6 bases on J, with 10 as the count of junction bases outside the gene matches. Counted from cysteine to phenylalanine, this CDR3 has 15 amino acids. The entry retains the CDR3 DNA only, 45 bases that are in frame from base 1. The research as a whole found: Estimates of total diversity based on one million sequenced T cells were regarded as lower bounds and as underestimates. Donor CMV infection status was unknown, potentially confounding age-related changes in expanded clonotypes. Observed TCR beta diversity correlated strongly with the percentage of naive T cells measured by flow cytometry. Conclusive comparison of naive and antigen-experienced compartments was prevented by the profiling of bulk unsorted PBMCs. As age increased, observed TCR beta diversity per million T cells dropped in a roughly linear way, and a significant reduction was already evident by age around 41. Compared with the aged group, the long-lived group had more naive CD4+ T cells, fewer expanded clones and increased TCR diversity, suggesting age selection.

The sequenced sample was blood. This clonotype originated in a man aged 55 to 69 in good health. The chain was built from TRBV12-3 or TRBV12-4 and TRBJ2-3; 9 central bases correspond to TRBD2. The CDR3 region: CASRKRGDLGDTQYF. The nucleotide sequence is TGTGCCAGCAGGAAGCGGGGGGACCTTGGGGATACGCAGTATTTT.